Listed below are T cell receptor beta chains from one sample, sequenced in a study of T-cell reconstitution after alpha-beta-depleted transplantation in children. MiXCR, run by TCRdb on the PCR reads, gives a single entry per CDR3 protein. The sample holds roughly 670,000 distinct CDR3 sequences, roughly 14% seen once. The sequences come from PBMCs, collected before TCRalphabeta/CD19-depleted stem cell transplant. The receptor source for this set is a girl aged 2 to 10 with congenital amegakaryocytic thrombocytopenia, due to receive a stem cell transplant. Both conserved end residues are part of each CDR3. A D gene is named only where the DNA matches it firmly. Clone sizes are given selectively: once, few, many, or a class where the clone is expanded.

J gene	D gene	clone size	V gene	CDR3 protein	CDR3 DNA
TRBJ2-1	TRBD1	few	TRBV7-9	CASSLGQGVKYNEQFF	TGTGCCAGCAGCTTAGGACAGGGGGTTAAGTACAATGAGCAGTTCTTC
TRBJ1-1	-	many	TRBV5-1	CASSLGRGVMNTEAFF	TGCGCCAGCAGCTTGGGCAGGGGCGTAATGAACACTGAAGCTTTCTTT
TRBJ2-7	TRBD1	few	TRBV20-1	CSAGDRVALRSYEQYF	TGCAGTGCGGGGGACAGGGTGGCCCTTCGGTCCTACGAGCAGTACTTC
TRBJ1-1	-	many	TRBV3-1	CASSSRGLNTEAFF	TGTGCCAGCAGTTCAAGAGGCTTGAACACTGAAGCTTTCTTT
TRBJ1-1	-	many	TRBV29-1	CSVGGGNTEAFF	TGCAGCGTTGGAGGGGGGAACACTGAAGCTTTCTTT
TRBJ1-1	-	many	TRBV7-9	CASSLEAENTEAFF	TGTGCCAGCAGCTTAGAAGCGGAGAACACTGAAGCTTTCTTT
TRBJ2-2	-	many	TRBV7-6	CASSLGPYRTHTGELFF	TGTGCCAGCAGCTTAGGTCCCTACCGGACACACACCGGGGAGCTGTTTTTT
TRBJ1-3	-	few	TRBV4-1	CASSQATAGSTIYF	TGCGCCAGCAGCCAGGCCACAGCCGGGAGCACCATATATTTT
TRBJ2-1	TRBD1	many	TRBV29-1	CSISGTGGENEQFF	TGCAGCATCTCCGGGACAGGGGGTGAGAATGAGCAGTTCTTC
TRBJ2-7	-	many	TRBV7-9	CASSLVLSYEQYF	TGTGCCAGCAGCTTAGTTCTCTCCTACGAGCAGTACTTC
TRBJ2-1	TRBD2	few	TRBV27	CASSSGTSGDNEQFF	TGTGCCAGCAGTTCGGGGACTAGCGGAGACAATGAGCAGTTCTTC
TRBJ1-2	-	few	TRBV6-1	CASLKPGTENYGYTF	TGTGCCAGCCTTAAGCCCGGGACGGAGAACTATGGCTACACCTTC
TRBJ2-2	-	many	TRBV5-1	CASEGANPNTGELFF	TGCGCCAGCGAAGGGGCAAACCCGAACACCGGGGAGCTGTTTTTT
TRBJ1-5	-	-	TRBV6-5	CASSYSFMFNQPQHF	TGTGCCAGCAGTTACTCGTTCATGTTTAATCAGCCCCAGCATTTT
TRBJ2-3	-	many	TRBV20-1	CSASGSGTDTQYF	TGCAGTGCTAGCGGGAGTGGGACAGATACGCAGTATTTT
TRBJ2-1	TRBD2	-	TRBV20-1	CSAREGLAGAVEPPYNEQFF	TGCAGTGCTAGAGAAGGACTAGCGGGAGCGGTGGAGCCCCCCTACAATGAGCAGTTCTTC
TRBJ2-3	-	many	TRBV19	CASSTYGTDTQYF	TGTGCCAGTAGTACGTACGGGACAGATACGCAGTATTTT
TRBJ1-2	TRBD1	many	TRBV20-1	CSAGDRGNYGYTF	TGCAGTGCTGGGGACAGGGGAAACTATGGCTACACCTTC
TRBJ2-3	-	many	TRBV5-1	CASSLAYELSTGTDTQYF	TGCGCCAGCAGCTTGGCGTACGAACTATCCACCGGCACAGATACGCAGTATTTT
TRBJ2-3	-	many	TRBV12-3/TRBV12-4	CASSKVGTGRDTQYF	TGTGCCAGCAGCAAAGTCGGGACTGGGCGGGATACGCAGTATTTT
TRBJ2-5	-	-	TRBV14	CASSPKQTGQETQYF	TGTGCCAGCAGCCCGAAGCAGACAGGCCAAGAGACCCAGTACTTC
TRBJ2-7	TRBD2	-	TRBV5-1	CASSGLAAFGEQYF	TGCGCCAGCAGTGGACTAGCGGCTTTTGGTGAGCAGTACTTC
TRBJ2-3	TRBD2	many	TRBV10-1	CASSEDTREGRTDTQYF	TGCGCCAGCAGTGAAGATACGCGGGAGGGCCGGACAGATACGCAGTATTTT
TRBJ1-4	-	many	TRBV5-1	CASGGDGEKLFF	TGCGCCAGCGGAGGGGACGGTGAAAAACTGTTTTTT
TRBJ2-1	-	many	TRBV20-1	CSARDPPGDNEQFF	TGCAGTGCTAGAGATCCGCCGGGGGACAATGAGCAGTTCTTC
TRBJ2-3	-	-	TRBV7-9	CASSLIPPSVDTQYF	TGTGCCAGCAGCTTAATTCCCCCGTCCGTGGATACGCAGTATTTT
TRBJ2-7	TRBD1	many	TRBV15	CATSRGGTGSYEQYF	TGTGCCACCAGCAGAGGGGGGACAGGGTCCTACGAGCAGTACTTC
TRBJ2-1	-	many	TRBV7-9	CASSPVNEQFF	TGTGCCAGCTCCCCCGTCAATGAGCAGTTCTTC
TRBJ2-1	TRBD2	few	TRBV7-8	CASSSTQTLAGVGYNEQFF	TGTGCCAGCAGCTCCACTCAAACTTTAGCGGGAGTGGGGTACAATGAGCAGTTCTTC
TRBJ2-2	-	many	TRBV6-5	CASSYDGAGELFF	TGTGCCAGCAGTTACGATGGGGCCGGGGAGCTGTTTTTT
TRBJ2-1	-	many	TRBV20-1	CSARETGLVSSYNEQFF	TGCAGTGCTAGAGAGACGGGGCTAGTTTCCTCCTACAATGAGCAGTTCTTC
TRBJ1-4	-	many	TRBV15	CATSRGQHLFGPPWELFF	TGTGCCACCAGCAGAGGACAGCATTTATTTGGCCCTCCTTGGGAACTGTTTTTT
TRBJ2-7	-	few	TRBV5-1	CASSLAVISYEQYF	TGCGCCAGCAGCTTGGCCGTCATCTCCTACGAGCAGTACTTC
TRBJ2-2	TRBD2	once	TRBV5-1	CASSLAAGRRNTGELFF	TGCGCCAGCAGCTTGGCCGCCGGGAGGCGGAACACCGGGGAGCTGTTTTTT
TRBJ2-7	-	few	TRBV27	CASSPGTETYEQYF	TGTGCCAGCAGTCCAGGGACTGAAACCTACGAGCAGTACTTC
TRBJ2-1	-	few	TRBV12-3/TRBV12-4	CASSHVGPGDEQFF	TGTGCCAGCAGTCATGTAGGGCCCGGGGATGAGCAGTTCTTC
TRBJ2-3	TRBD2	-	TRBV7-9	CASSYERDSDTQYF	TGTGCCAGCAGCTATGAGCGGGATTCAGATACGCAGTATTTT